There are a few counts of the clone carrying this T cell receptor (beta chain). A second about 7 to 11 cycle PCR used barcoded and J-beta primers. One entry per CDR3 protein, called by TCRdb with MiXCR from the 5' RACE reads. This sample has 1.5 million to 2 million distinct CDR3 sequences, with around 48% found just once. This CDR3 has 12 residues. CDR1 SQVTM and CDR2 ANQGSEA come from the germline V gene. V was pared by 7 bases and J by 3 bases, with 13 bases between. This specimen comes from a study of blood T cells in healthy people across ages. The V call is TRBV29-1, the J call TRBJ2-7, with D hard to call. Sequencing was done on a sample of blood. This TCR was recovered from a woman in her thirties or forties in good health. CDR3 region: CSAGVALYEQYF. CDR3 coding DNA: TGCAGCGCCGGCGTGGCCCTCTACGAGCAGTACTTC.